This TCR beta chain was sequenced in a study of breast tumors, draining lymph nodes, adjacent tissues. This clonotype was seen a single time. Its target is not known. Study-level results: Data only fit, rather than demonstrated, lymph node origin of most tumor T cells. The data were judged consistent with most tumor T cells coming from lymph node and expanding in tumor.

TCRdb re-called the multiplex PCR reads through MiXCR, storing one row per CDR3 protein. Of tens of thousands of distinct CDR3 sequences in the sample, approximately 64% were seen once. The sequenced sample was tumor-adjacent breast tissue. The TCR sequence derives from a female donor with breast cancer. Some clones in this sample may be carry-over from other donors' samples.

The CDR3 bases are TGTGCCAGCAGCGTAGATAACACAGGGTCCTATGGCTACACCTTC. As protein: CASSVDNTGSYGYTF. The chain carries TRBV9 and TRBJ1-2, with a weak D call TRBD1 (6 bases). Trimming removed 0 bases from V and 4 bases from J, with 13 bases in between. The germline V gene has CDR1 SGDLS and CDR2 YYNGEE. The CDR3 is made up of 15 amino acids.